The 21 T cell receptor beta chains listed next were all sequenced from one sample in a study of T cell responses to AZD1222 COVID-19 vaccine. Here immunoSEQ multiplex PCR was the method, and the copy in TCRdb shows in-frame clones only, minus some. The sample includes 100,000 to 150,000 clones, 80% to 90% of them seen just once. Sequences were derived from peripheral blood, sampled on day 0 of AZD1222 vaccination. The receptors come from an adult in good health.

The rearrangement uses TRBV15 and TRBJ2-3; possibly TRBD1 for D (5 bases). Germline V gene lookup returns CDR1 LNHNV and CDR2 YYDKDF (reference sequence). This CDR3 has 15 amino acids. V lost 0 bases to trimming and J lost 6 bases, with 13 bases between them. CDR3 in DNA: TGTGCCACCAGCAGAGACTCCTATAACAGGGATACGCAGTATTTT. It codes for CATSRDSYNRDTQYF.

This chain uses TRBV30 with TRBJ2-2; possibly TRBD1 for D (5 bases). The CDR3 spans 16 residues. Trimming pared 2 bases from V and 1 base from J, leaving 14 bases between. Germline V CDR1 and CDR2: GTSNPN, SVGIG (reference sequence). The CDR3 is CAWSLTWGRNTGELFF. CDR3 sequence (DNA): TGTGCCTGGAGTTTAACCTGGGGCCGGAACACCGGGGAGCTGTTTTTT.

The V gene is TRBV5-5, the J gene TRBJ1-5; D call uncertain. CDR1 is SGHKS and CDR2 is YYEKEE in the germline V gene (reference sequence). V was clipped by 4 bases and J by 3 bases, with 17 bases between them. The CDR3 loop spans 16 amino acids. This chain's CDR3 is CASSPEDGRVNQPQHF. DNA of the CDR3: TGTGCCAGCAGCCCGGAGGACGGGAGGGTCAATCAGCCCCAGCATTTT. The full variable domain, completed using reference TRBV5-5 and TRBJ1-5, is DAGVTQSPTHLIKTRGQQVTLRCSPISGHKSVSWYQQVLGQGPQFIFQYYEKEERGRGNFPDRFSARQFPNYSSELNVNALLLGDSALYLCASSPEDGRVNQPQHFGDGTRLSIL.

J is TRBJ2-1 and V is TRBV21-1; no DNA check was done on the table's D call, TRBD2. TRBV21-1 is marked as a pseudogene. This CDR3 is 16 amino acids long. The CDR3 nucleotides are TGTGCCAGCAGCAAACATGGGTGGGAGGTCTACAATGAGCAGTTCTTC. Translation: CASSKHGWEVYNEQFF.

The gene calls are TRBV7-9 and TRBJ1-3; TRBD1 aligns across 11 bases. The V and J ends lost 3 bases and 4 bases, in that order; junction bases with no gene match: 2. The CDR3 is made up of 15 amino acids. Germline CDR1 and CDR2: SEHNR and FQNEAQ (reference sequence). CDR3 amino acids: CASSLDRGQGNTIYF. CDR3 in DNA: TGTGCCAGCAGCTTGGACAGGGGGCAAGGAAACACCATATATTTT.

The V gene is TRBV5-6, the J gene TRBJ2-5, with D possibly being TRBD1 (5 bases). This CDR3 has 15 amino acids. CDR1 and CDR2 (germline): SGHDT, YYEEEE. The V gene lost 2 bases and the J gene lost 0 bases, with 11 bases spanning the gap. CDR3 residues: CASSFKLGHQETQYF. The DNA for the CDR3 is TGTGCCAGCAGCTTTAAGCTGGGGCACCAAGAGACCCAGTACTTC. Looking up the rest from reference TRBV5-6 and TRBJ2-5 gives the full variable domain: DAGVTQSPTHLIKTRGQQVTLRCSPKSGHDTVSWYQQALGQGPQFIFQYYEEEERQRGNFPDRFSGHQFPNYSSELNVNALLLGDSALYLCASSFKLGHQETQYFGPGTRLLVL.

The V call is TRBV5-6, the J call TRBJ2-1, with D hard to call. Trimming shortened V by 2 bases and J by 0 bases, and 15 bases separated the two germline ends. The CDR3 has 17 residues. CDR1 is SGHDT, CDR2 YYEEEE, per germline. The CDR3 DNA follows: TGTGCCAGCAGCTTAAAAATTACGTATCTCTCCTACAATGAGCAGTTCTTC. Its protein product is CASSLKITYLSYNEQFF. Looking up the rest from reference TRBV5-6 and TRBJ2-1 gives the full variable domain: DAGVTQSPTHLIKTRGQQVTLRCSPKSGHDTVSWYQQALGQGPQFIFQYYEEEERQRGNFPDRFSGHQFPNYSSELNVNALLLGDSALYLCASSLKITYLSYNEQFFGPGTRLTVL.

This clone was detected once. The rearrangement uses TRBV30 and TRBJ1-5; the D is unclear. The CDR3 consists of 15 residues. The V gene lost 2 bases and the J gene lost 4 bases, with 15 bases spanning the gap. From germline, CDR1 is GTSNPN and CDR2 SVGIG (reference sequence). The CDR3 sequence: CAWSRRAERNQPQHF. The CDR3 region has the DNA TGTGCCTGGAGTCGAAGGGCGGAGCGGAATCAGCCCCAGCATTTT.

This clone has a handful of counts. This chain uses TRBV7-2 with TRBJ2-7; 11 bases match TRBD2. The CDR3 covers 17 residues. Germline V lookup: CDR1 SGHTA, CDR2 FQGNSA. V shed 1 base and J 1 base; nucleotides not matched to a gene: 6. The CDR3 spells CASSLVPGLAGSYEQYF. CDR3 nucleotides: TGTGCCAGCAGCTTAGTCCCCGGACTAGCGGGTTCCTACGAGCAGTACTTC.

The CDR3 DNA reads as TGTGCCAGCAGTTTAGCCGACACAACTGAAGCTTTCTTT. This translates into CASSLADTTEAFF. The chain couples TRBV12-3 or TRBV12-4 to TRBJ1-1; D remains ambiguous. The CDR3 length is 13 residues. The ends were cut back, 0 bases at V and 5 bases at J, with 7 bases in the middle.

V is TRBV9 and J is TRBJ2-1; 8 nucleotides align to TRBD2. Unmatched junction bases numbered 7, after V lost 0 bases and J lost 8 bases. The CDR3 extends over 15 amino acids. Germline CDR1 is SGDLS and CDR2 is YYNGEE. For the CDR3, the DNA is TGTGCCAGCAGCGTAGGCGGGGGGCGAATATATGAGCAGTTCTTC. It encodes CASSVGGGRIYEQFF.

The chain is built from TRBV4-1 and TRBJ2-1, with D possibly TRBD2 on 6 matching bases. From germline, CDR1 is MGHRA and CDR2 YSYEKL. The CDR3 length is 17 residues. Trimming took 5 bases from V and 0 from J, leaving 17 bases between them. The CDR3 bases are TGCGCCAGCAGCTTTAGGGACTTCCTACTCTCCTACAATGAGCAGTTCTTC. It translates to CASSFRDFLLSYNEQFF.

This chain joins TRBV6-2 or TRBV6-3 and TRBJ1-1; D call uncertain. The V and J ends lost 1 base and 1 base respectively, with 4 bases between them. CDR1 is MNHEY, CDR2 SVGEGT, per germline. The CDR3 sequence is 13 residues long. The CDR3: CASSYWGNTEAFF. The CDR3 DNA reads TGTGCCAGCAGTTACTGGGGGAACACTGAAGCTTTCTTT.

This clone has a handful of counts. The J gene is TRBJ1-5, the V gene TRBV6-1; D perhaps matches TRBD1 (5 bases). This CDR3 has 15 residues. Germline V gene lookup returns CDR1 MNHNS and CDR2 SASEGT. The germline V and J ends were trimmed by 0 bases and 7 bases, with 13 bases remaining between them. CDR3 protein: CASSEAGGVGQPQHF. The CDR3 DNA reads as TGTGCCAGCAGTGAAGCCGGGGGGGTCGGGCAGCCCCAGCATTTT.

This chain connects TRBV29-1 to TRBJ2-1; D is undetermined. The length of the CDR3 is 12 residues. V was clipped by 7 bases and J by 9 bases, with 16 bases between them. CDR1 SQVTM and CDR2 ANQGSEA come from the germline V gene. CDR3 DNA: TGCAGCGCCCCCTTTAAAGGTGGTGAGCAGTTCTTC. Residues: CSAPFKGGEQFF.

This clone was picked up a small number of times. The rearrangement uses TRBV5-1 and TRBJ2-2; 8 nucleotides align to TRBD2. With V trimmed by 4 bases and J by 4 bases, 9 bases remained unmatched. CDR1 SGHRS and CDR2 YFSETQ come from the germline V gene. The CDR3 sequence is 16 residues long. DNA for the CDR3: TGCGCCAGCAGCCCCCGGGAGGGCCGAGGCACCGGGGAGCTGTTTTTT. Residues: CASSPREGRGTGELFF.

The rearrangement links TRBV5-1 to TRBJ2-3; 11 bases agree with TRBD1. There are 14 residues in the CDR3. Germline V gene data show CDR1 as SGHRS and CDR2 as YFSETQ. V trimming: 4 bases; J trimming: 8 bases; junction bases outside the gene matches: 6. The CDR3 region is CASSLGQGAGTQYF. The CDR3 DNA reads as TGCGCCAGCAGCCTTGGACAGGGGGCAGGTACGCAGTATTTT.

This chain connects TRBV18 to TRBJ2-3; D perhaps matches TRBD1 (6 bases). This CDR3 region has 14 residues. V gave up 3 bases and J gave up 3 bases, with 10 bases separating them. Germline assignment: CDR1 KGHSH and CDR2 LQKENI. CDR3 nucleotides: TGTGCCAGCTCACCCCTGGACAGTACAGATACGCAGTATTTT. It encodes CASSPLDSTDTQYF.

The CDR3 region has the DNA TGTGCCAGCAGCTTAGAATGGACAGAAGAGACCCAGTACTTC. Amino acid sequence: CASSLEWTEETQYF. This chain joins TRBV11-2 and TRBJ2-5, with TRBD1 as a possible D gene (6 bases). The CDR3 extends over 14 amino acids. Germline assignment: CDR1 SGHAT and CDR2 FQNNGV. V lost 0 bases to trimming and J lost 3 bases, with 8 bases between them.

The rearrangement uses TRBV30 and TRBJ1-4; no clear D. V lost 0 bases, J lost 4 bases, and 12 bases lay in between. Germline CDR1 is GTSNPN and CDR2 is SVGIG (reference sequence). This CDR3 contains 15 residues. CDR3 protein: CAWSVSAGFNEKLFF. The CDR3 coding sequence is TGTGCCTGGAGTGTATCAGCGGGGTTTAATGAAAAACTGTTTTTT.

The count of this clone is one. This chain links TRBV5-4 with TRBJ2-3; no reliable D call. CDR1 and CDR2 (germline): SGHNT, YYREEE (reference sequence). Trimming stripped 4 bases from V and 3 bases from J, with 6 bases between. The CDR3 contains 12 residues. CDR3 in DNA: TGTGCCAGCAGCCTGAGGACAGATACGCAGTATTTT. This encodes CASSLRTDTQYF.